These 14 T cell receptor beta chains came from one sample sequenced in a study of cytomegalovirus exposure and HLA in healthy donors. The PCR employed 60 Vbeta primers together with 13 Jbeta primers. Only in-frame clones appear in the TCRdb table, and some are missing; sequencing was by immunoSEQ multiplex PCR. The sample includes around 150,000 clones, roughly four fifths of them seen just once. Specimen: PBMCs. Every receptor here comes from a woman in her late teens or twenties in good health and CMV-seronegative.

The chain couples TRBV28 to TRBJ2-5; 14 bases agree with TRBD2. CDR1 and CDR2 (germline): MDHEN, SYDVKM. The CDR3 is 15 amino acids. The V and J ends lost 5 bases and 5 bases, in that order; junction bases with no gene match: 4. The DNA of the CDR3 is TGTGCCAGCAGTACGGGACTAGCGGGAGTGGAGACCCAGTACTTC. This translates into CASSTGLAGVETQYF.

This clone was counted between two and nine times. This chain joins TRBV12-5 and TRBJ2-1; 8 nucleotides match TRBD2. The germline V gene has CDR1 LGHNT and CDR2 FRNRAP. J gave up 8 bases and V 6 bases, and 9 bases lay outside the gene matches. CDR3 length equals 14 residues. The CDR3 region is CASGAGGPAHEQFF. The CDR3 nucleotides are TGTGCTAGTGGGGCGGGGGGCCCCGCGCATGAGCAGTTCTTC.

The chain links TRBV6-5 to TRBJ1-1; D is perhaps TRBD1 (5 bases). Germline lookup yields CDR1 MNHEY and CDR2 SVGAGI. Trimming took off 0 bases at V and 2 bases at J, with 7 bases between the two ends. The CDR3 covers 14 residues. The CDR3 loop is CASSYSQENTEAFF. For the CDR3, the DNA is TGTGCCAGCAGTTACTCACAGGAAAACACTGAAGCTTTCTTT.

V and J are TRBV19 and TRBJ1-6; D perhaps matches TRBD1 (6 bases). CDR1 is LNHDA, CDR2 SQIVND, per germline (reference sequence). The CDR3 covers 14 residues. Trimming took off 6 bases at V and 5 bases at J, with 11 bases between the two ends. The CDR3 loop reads CASRGHQDNSPLHF. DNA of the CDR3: TGTGCCAGTAGGGGACATCAAGATAATTCACCCCTCCACTTT.

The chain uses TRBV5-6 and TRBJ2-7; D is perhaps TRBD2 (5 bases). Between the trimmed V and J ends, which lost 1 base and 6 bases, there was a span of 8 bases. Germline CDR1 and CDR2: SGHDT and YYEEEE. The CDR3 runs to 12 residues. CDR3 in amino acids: CASSLRGFEQYF. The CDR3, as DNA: TGTGCCAGCAGCTTGCGAGGGTTCGAGCAGTACTTC.

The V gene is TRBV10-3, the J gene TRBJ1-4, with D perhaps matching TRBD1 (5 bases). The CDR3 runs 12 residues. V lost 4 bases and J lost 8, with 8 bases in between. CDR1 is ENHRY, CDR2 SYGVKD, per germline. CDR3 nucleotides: TGTGCCATCAGTGGGGGCAAGGAAAAACTGTTTTTT. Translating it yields CAISGGKEKLFF.

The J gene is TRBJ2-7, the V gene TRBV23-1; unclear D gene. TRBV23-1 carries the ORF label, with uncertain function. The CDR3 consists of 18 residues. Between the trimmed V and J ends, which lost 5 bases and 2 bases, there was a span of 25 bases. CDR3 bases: TGCGCCAGCAGTTGGCCCCTTCGAATCCGGGTCCACGCCTACGAGCAGTACTTC. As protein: CASSWPLRIRVHAYEQYF.

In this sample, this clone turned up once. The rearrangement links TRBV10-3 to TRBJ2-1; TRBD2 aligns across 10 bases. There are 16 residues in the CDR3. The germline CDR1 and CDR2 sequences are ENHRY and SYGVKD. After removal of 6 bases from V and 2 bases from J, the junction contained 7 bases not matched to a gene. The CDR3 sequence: CAIRPSGSVTYNEQFF. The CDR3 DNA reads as TGTGCCATCAGGCCTAGCGGGAGTGTCACCTACAATGAGCAGTTCTTC.

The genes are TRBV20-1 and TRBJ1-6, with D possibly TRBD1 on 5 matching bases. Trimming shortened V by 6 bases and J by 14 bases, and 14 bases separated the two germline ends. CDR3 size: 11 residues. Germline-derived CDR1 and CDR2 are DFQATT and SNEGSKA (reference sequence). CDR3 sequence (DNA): TGCAGTGCGACAGCCGTTGGATCCCTCCACTTT. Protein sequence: CSATAVGSLHF.

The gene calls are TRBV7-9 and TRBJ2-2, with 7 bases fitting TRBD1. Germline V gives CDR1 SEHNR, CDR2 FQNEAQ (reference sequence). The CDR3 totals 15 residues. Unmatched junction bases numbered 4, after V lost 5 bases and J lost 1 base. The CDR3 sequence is CASSMGQLNTGELFF. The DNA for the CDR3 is TGTGCCAGCAGCATGGGACAGCTGAACACCGGGGAGCTGTTTTTT. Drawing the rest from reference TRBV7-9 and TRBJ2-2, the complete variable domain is DTGVSQNPRHKITKRGQNVTFRCDPISEHNRLYWYRQTLGQGPEFLTYFQNEAQLEKSRLLSDRFSAERPKGSFSTLEIQRTEQGDSAMYLCASSMGQLNTGELFFGEGSRLTVL.

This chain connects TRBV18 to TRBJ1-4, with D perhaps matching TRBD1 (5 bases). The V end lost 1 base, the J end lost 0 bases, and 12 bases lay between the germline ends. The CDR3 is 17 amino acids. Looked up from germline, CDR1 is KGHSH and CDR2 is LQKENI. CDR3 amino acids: CASSPQGLSATNEKLFF. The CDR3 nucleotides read TGTGCCAGCTCACCACAGGGGCTCTCAGCAACTAATGAAAAACTGTTTTTT.

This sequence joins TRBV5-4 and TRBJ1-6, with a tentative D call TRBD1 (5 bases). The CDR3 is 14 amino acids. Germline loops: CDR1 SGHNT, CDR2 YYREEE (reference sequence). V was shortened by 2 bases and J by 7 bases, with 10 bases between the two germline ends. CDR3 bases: TGTGCCAGCAGCTTCGACAGCTCCAATTCACCCCTCCACTTT. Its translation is CASSFDSSNSPLHF.

The CDR3, as DNA: TGTGCCAGCAGCTTTGGGGTGGGGGGGAGCACTGAAGCTTTCTTT. Protein sequence: CASSFGVGGSTEAFF. The V gene is TRBV11-2, the J gene TRBJ1-1, with D maybe TRBD1 (5 bases). From germline, CDR1 is SGHAT and CDR2 FQNNGV. The CDR3 consists of 15 residues. Trimming stripped 3 bases from V and 4 bases from J, with 15 bases between.

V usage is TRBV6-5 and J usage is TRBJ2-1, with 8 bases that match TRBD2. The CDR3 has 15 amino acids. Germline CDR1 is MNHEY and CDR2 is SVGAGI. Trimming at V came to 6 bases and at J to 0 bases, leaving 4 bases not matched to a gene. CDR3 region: CASSPGTSSYNEQFF. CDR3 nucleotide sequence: TGTGCCAGCAGCCCCGGGACTAGCTCCTACAATGAGCAGTTCTTC.